This T cell receptor beta chain stems from a study of CD8 T cells in Susac syndrome. Looked up from germline, CDR1 is SEHNR and CDR2 is FQNEAQ (reference sequence). Trimming left V 1 base short and J 12 bases short, with 10 bases between. The CDR3 sequence is 11 residues long. Reverse transcription of roughly 0.45 to 1 ug RNA used random hexamers. Via MiXCR, TCRdb re-called the immunoSEQ multiplex PCR reads, giving one row per CDR3 protein. The sample yields 55,000 to 80,000 distinct CDR3 sequences, 93% seen once. The material sequenced was CD4+ T cells from PBMCs. This chain uses TRBV7-9 with TRBJ2-7; either TRBD1 or TRBD2 may supply D (5 bases each). The TCR comes from a human donor with Susac syndrome. The CDR3 DNA follows: TGTGCCAGCAGCTTAGGGGACCGGCCGTACTTC. It is translated as CASSLGDRPYF.